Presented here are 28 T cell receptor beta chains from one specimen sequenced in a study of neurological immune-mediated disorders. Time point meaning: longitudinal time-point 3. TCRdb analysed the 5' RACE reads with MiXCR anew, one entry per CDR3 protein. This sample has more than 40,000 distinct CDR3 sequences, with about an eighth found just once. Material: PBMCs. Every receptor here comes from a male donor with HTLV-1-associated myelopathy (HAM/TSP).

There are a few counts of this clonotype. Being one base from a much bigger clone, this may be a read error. The CDR3 reads CASSLGPITYTQYF. The DNA of the CDR3 is TGTGCCAGCAGCTTAGGGCCGATCACATATACGCAGTATTTT. The chain joins TRBV7-2 to TRBJ2-3; D not resolved. CDR3 length: 14 residues. Germline V gives CDR1 SGHTA, CDR2 FQGNSA.

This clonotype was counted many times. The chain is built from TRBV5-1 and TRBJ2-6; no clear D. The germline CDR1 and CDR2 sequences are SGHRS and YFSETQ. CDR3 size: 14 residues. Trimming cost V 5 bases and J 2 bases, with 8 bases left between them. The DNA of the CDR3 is TGCGCCAGCAGGGCGTTCACTGGGGCCAACGTCCTGACTTTC. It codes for CASRAFTGANVLTF.

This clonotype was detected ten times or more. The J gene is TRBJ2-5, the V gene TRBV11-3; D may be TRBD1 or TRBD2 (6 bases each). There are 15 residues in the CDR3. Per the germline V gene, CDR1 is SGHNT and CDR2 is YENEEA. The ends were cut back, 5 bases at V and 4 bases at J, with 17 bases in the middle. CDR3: CASSLGGREVETQYF. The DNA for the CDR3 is TGTGCCAGCAGCCTGGGGGGCAGGGAGGTAGAGACCCAGTACTTC.

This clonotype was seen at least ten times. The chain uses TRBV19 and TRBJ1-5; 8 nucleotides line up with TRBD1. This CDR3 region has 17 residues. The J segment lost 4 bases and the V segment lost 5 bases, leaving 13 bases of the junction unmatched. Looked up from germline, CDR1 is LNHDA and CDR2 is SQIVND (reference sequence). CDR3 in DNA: TGTGCCAGTAGTTTTTATCCCGGGACAGGCCTTAATCAGCCCCAGCATTTT. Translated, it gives CASSFYPGTGLNQPQHF.

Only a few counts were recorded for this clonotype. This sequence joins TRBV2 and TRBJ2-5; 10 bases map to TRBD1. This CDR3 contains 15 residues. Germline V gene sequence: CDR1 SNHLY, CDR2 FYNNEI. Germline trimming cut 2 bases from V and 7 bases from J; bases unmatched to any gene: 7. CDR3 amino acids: CASSETGQGVATQYF. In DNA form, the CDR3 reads TGTGCCAGCAGTGAAACCGGACAGGGGGTAGCGACCCAGTACTTC.

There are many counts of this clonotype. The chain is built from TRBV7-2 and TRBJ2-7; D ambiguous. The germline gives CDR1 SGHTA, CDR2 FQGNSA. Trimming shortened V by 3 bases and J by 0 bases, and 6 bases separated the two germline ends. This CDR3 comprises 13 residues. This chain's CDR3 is CASSLSSSYEQYF. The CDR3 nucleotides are TGTGCCAGCAGCTTGTCCAGCTCCTACGAGCAGTACTTC. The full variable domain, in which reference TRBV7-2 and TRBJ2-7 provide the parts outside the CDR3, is GAGVSQSPSNKVTEKGKDVELRCDPISGHTALYWYRQSLGQGLEFLIYFQGNSAPDKSGLPSDRFSAERTGGSVSTLTIQRTQQEDSAVYLCASSLSSSYEQYFGPGTRLTVT.

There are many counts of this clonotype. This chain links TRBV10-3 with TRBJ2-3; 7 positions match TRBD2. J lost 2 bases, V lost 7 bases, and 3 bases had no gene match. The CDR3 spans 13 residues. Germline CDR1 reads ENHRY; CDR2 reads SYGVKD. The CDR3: CAITAGDTDTQYF. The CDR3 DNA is TGTGCCATCACTGCGGGGGACACAGATACGCAGTATTTT.

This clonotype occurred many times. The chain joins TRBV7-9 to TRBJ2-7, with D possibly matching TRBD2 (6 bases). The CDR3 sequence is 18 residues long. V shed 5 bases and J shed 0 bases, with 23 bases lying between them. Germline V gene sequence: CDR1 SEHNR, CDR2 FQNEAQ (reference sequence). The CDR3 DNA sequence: TGTGCCAGCAGCCCCGCAATATTTCGCGGGACGGACTCCTACGAGCAGTACTTC. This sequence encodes CASSPAIFRGTDSYEQYF.

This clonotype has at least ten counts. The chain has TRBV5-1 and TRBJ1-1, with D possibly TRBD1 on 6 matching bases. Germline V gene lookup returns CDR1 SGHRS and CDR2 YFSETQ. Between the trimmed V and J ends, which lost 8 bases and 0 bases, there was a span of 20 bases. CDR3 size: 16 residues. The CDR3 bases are TGCGCCAGTTCTGGGGGGCAGCTCTCCATGAACACTGAAGCTTTCTTT. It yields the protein CASSGGQLSMNTEAFF.

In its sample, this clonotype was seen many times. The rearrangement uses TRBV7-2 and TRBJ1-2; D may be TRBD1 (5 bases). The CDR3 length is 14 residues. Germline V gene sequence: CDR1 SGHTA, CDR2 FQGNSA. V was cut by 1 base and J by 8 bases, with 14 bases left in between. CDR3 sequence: CASSLGGRADGYTF. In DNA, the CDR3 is TGTGCCAGCAGCTTAGGGGGCAGGGCGGACGGCTACACCTTC. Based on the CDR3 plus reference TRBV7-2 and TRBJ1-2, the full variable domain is GAGVSQSPSNKVTEKGKDVELRCDPISGHTALYWYRQSLGQGLEFLIYFQGNSAPDKSGLPSDRFSAERTGGSVSTLTIQRTQQEDSAVYLCASSLGGRADGYTFGSGTRLTVV.

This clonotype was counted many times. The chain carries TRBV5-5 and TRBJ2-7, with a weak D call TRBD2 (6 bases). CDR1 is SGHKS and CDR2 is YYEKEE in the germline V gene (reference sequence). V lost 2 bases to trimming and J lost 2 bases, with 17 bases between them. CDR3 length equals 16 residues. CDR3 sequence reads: CASSLPRLGITYEQYF. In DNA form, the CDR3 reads TGTGCCAGCAGCTTACCGAGACTAGGGATAACCTACGAGCAGTACTTC.

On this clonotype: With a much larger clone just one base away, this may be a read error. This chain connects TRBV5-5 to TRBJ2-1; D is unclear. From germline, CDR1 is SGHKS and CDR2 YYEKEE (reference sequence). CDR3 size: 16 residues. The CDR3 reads CVSTPQPTSSYNEQFF. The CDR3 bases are TGTGTCAGCACCCCCCAACCGACGAGCTCCTACAATGAGCAGTTCTTC.

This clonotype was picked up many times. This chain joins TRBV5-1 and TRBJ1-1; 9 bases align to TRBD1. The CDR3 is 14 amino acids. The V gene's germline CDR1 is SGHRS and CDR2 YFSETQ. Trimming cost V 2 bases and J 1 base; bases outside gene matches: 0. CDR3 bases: TGCGCCAGCAGCTTACAGGGGGCGAACACTGAAGCTTTCTTT. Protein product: CASSLQGANTEAFF.

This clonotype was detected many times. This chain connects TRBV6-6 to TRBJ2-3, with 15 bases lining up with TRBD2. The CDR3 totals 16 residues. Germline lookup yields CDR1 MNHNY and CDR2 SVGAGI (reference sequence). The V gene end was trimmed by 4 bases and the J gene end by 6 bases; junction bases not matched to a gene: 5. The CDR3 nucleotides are TGTGCCAGCAGTTTTGGGACTAGCGGGGGGAGGGATACGCAGTATTTT. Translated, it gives CASSFGTSGGRDTQYF.

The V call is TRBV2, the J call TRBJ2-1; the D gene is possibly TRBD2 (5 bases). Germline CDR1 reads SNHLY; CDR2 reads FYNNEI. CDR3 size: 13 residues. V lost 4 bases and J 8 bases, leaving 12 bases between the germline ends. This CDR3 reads CASSVRGYDEQFF. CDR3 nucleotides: TGTGCCAGCAGTGTTCGGGGATATGATGAGCAGTTCTTC.

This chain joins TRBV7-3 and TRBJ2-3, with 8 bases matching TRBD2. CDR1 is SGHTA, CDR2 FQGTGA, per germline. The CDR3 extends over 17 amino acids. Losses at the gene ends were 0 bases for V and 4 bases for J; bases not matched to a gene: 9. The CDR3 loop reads CASSLTGASGGPDTQYF. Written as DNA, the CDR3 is TGTGCCAGCAGCTTAACGGGGGCCAGCGGGGGACCAGATACGCAGTATTTT.

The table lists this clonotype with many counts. The DNA of the CDR3 is TGCAGTGCTAGAGTAGGGGGATCCTACAATGAGCAGTTCTTC. Translation gives CSARVGGSYNEQFF. This chain joins TRBV20-1 and TRBJ2-1; D might be TRBD1 (6 bases). The CDR3 is made up of 14 amino acids. Per germline, CDR1 DFQATT and CDR2 SNEGSKA (reference sequence). V dropped 1 base and J dropped 1 base, with 8 bases sitting between them.

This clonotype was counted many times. CDR3 bases: TGCGCCAGCAGCTTGGCGGCAGGGGGCTTATCGAGCTCCTACGAGCAGTACTTC. Translated, it gives CASSLAAGGLSSSYEQYF. The chain has TRBV5-1 and TRBJ2-7, with TRBD1 matching 8 bases. The V gene's germline CDR1 is SGHRS and CDR2 YFSETQ. The CDR3 is made up of 18 amino acids. Losses at the gene ends were 0 bases for V and 0 bases for J; bases not matched to a gene: 11.

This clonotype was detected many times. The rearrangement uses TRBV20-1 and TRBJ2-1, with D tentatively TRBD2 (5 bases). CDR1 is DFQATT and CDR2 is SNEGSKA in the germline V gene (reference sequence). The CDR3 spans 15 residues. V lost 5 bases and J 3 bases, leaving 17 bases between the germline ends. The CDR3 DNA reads TGCAGTGCTCTAGCTCGAAGCGGCAACTACAATGAGCAGTTCTTC. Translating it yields CSALARSGNYNEQFF.

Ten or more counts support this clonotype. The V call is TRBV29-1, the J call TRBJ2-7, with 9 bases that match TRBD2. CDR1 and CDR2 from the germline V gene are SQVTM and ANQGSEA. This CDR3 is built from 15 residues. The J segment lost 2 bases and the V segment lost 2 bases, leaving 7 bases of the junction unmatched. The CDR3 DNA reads TGCAGCGTTGAACTTAGCGGGGGCCGGCCCTACGAGCAGTACTTC. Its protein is CSVELSGGRPYEQYF.

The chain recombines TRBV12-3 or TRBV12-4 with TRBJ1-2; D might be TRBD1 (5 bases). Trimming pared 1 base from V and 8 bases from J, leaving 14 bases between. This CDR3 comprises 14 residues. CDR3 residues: CASSLGAQGGGYTF. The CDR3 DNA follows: TGTGCCAGCAGTTTAGGCGCGCAGGGCGGGGGCTACACCTTC.

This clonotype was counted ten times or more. CDR3 sequence reads: CASSASGLTNEKLFF. The CDR3 DNA reads as TGTGCCAGCAGTGCTTCAGGGTTAACTAATGAAAAACTGTTTTTT. The chain employs TRBV12-3 or TRBV12-4 and TRBJ1-4; D is possibly TRBD1 (5 bases). The CDR3 has 15 residues. V shed 5 bases and J shed 1 base, with 11 bases lying between them.

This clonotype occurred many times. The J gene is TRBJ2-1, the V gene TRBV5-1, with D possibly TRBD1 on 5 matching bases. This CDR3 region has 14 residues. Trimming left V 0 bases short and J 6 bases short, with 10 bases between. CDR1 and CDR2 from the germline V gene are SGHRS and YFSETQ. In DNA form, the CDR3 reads TGCGCCAGCAGCTTGGTGCAGGGCCCCAATGAGCAGTTCTTC. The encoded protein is CASSLVQGPNEQFF.

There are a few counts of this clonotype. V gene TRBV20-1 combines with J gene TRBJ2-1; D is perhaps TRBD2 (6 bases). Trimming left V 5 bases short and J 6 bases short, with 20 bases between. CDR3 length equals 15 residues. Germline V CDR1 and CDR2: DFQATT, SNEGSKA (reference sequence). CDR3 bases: TGCAGTGCTCCCAGACCGGGAGCGGTAGGCAATGAGCAGTTCTTC. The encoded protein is CSAPRPGAVGNEQFF.

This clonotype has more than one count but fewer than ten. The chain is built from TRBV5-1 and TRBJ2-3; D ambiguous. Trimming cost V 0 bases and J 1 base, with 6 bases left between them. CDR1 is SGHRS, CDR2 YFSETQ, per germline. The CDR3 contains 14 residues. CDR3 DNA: TGCGCCAGCAGCTTGGACTGGGGCACAGATACGCAGTATTTT. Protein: CASSLDWGTDTQYF.

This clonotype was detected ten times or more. CDR3 nucleotide sequence: TGCGCCAGCAGCCACGTTATTAGGAATCAGCCCCAGCATTTT. Protein product: CASSHVIRNQPQHF. The chain links TRBV4-1 to TRBJ1-5; D unresolved. Germline loops: CDR1 MGHRA, CDR2 YSYEKL. V lost 3 bases and J 4 bases, leaving 10 bases between the germline ends. The CDR3 spans 14 residues.

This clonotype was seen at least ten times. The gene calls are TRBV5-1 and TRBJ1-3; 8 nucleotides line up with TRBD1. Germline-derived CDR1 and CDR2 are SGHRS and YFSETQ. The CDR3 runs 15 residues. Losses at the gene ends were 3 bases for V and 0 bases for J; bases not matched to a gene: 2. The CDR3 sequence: CASSSRGLSGNTIYF. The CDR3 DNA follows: TGCGCCAGCAGCTCCAGGGGGCTCTCTGGAAACACCATATATTTT.

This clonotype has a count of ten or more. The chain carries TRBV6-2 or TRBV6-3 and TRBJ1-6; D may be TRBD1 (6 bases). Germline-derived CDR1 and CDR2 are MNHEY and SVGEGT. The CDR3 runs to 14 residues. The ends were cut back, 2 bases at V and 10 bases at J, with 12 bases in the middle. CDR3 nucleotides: TGTGCCAGCAGTTACAAAGGGGGTGAGTCACCCCTCCACTTT. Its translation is CASSYKGGESPLHF.